A single sample gave rise to the 8 T cell receptor beta chains below, sequenced in a study of cytomegalovirus exposure and HLA in healthy donors. PCR used 60 Vbeta primers and 13 Jbeta primers. The data were produced by immunoSEQ multiplex PCR, yet TCRdb's version contains in-frame clones alone and is incomplete. Its table lists around 40,000 clones. The specimen was PBMCs. The receptors were sampled from a man aged 30 to 45 in good health and CMV-seronegative.

The CDR3 loop is CASSQDRGPVTEAFF. The CDR3 region has the DNA TGCGCCAGCAGCCAGGACAGGGGGCCGGTAACTGAAGCTTTCTTT. This sequence joins TRBV4-3 and TRBJ1-1, with TRBD1 matching over 11 bases. The ends lost 3 bases at V and 5 bases at J; junction bases unmatched: 5. From germline, CDR1 is LGHNA and CDR2 YSLEER. The CDR3 totals 15 residues.

The chain carries TRBV14 and TRBJ2-7; TRBD2 is a possible D gene (6 bases). This CDR3 has 17 amino acids. Trimming removed 0 bases at V and 7 bases at J, with 22 bases between. CDR1 SGHDN and CDR2 FVKESK come from the germline V gene. The CDR3 is CASSQDLEGASLGEQYF. CDR3 bases: TGTGCCAGCAGCCAAGATCTGGAGGGAGCCAGCTTAGGGGAGCAGTACTTC.

The chain recombines TRBV5-1 with TRBJ1-1, with TRBD1 matching over 9 bases. This CDR3 region has 14 residues. CDR1 is SGHRS, CDR2 YFSETQ, per germline. Losses at the gene ends were 4 bases for V and 4 bases for J; bases not matched to a gene: 5. In DNA form, the CDR3 reads TGCGCCAGCAGCCTGGGACAGGGAGGCACTGAAGCTTTCTTT. Amino acids: CASSLGQGGTEAFF.

The chain links TRBV27 to TRBJ1-2; no clear D gene. V lost 1 base, J lost 0 bases, and 9 bases lay in between. The germline gives CDR1 MNHEY, CDR2 SMNVEV (reference sequence). CDR3 length: 15 amino acids. The CDR3 sequence: CASSLFNPANYGYTF. The CDR3 DNA is TGTGCCAGCAGTTTATTTAATCCGGCTAACTATGGCTACACCTTC.

The V gene is TRBV4-3, the J gene TRBJ2-1; D ambiguous. Trimming pared 4 bases from V and 5 bases from J, leaving 15 bases between. Looked up from germline, CDR1 is LGHNA and CDR2 is YSLEER. The CDR3 is made up of 15 amino acids. The CDR3 nucleotides read TGCGCCAGCAGCCCACAAACCGTCCGGGACAATGAGCAGTTCTTC. This gives the protein CASSPQTVRDNEQFF.

V gene TRBV6-1 combines with J gene TRBJ1-2; 7 bases fit TRBD1. This CDR3 spans 15 amino acids. V lost 7 bases, J lost 6 bases, and 14 bases stayed unmatched. Germline assignment: CDR1 MNHNS and CDR2 SASEGT. In DNA form, the CDR3 reads TGTGCCAGCACCAAGACACAGGGGACGGTCCATGGCTACACCTTC. The encoded protein is CASTKTQGTVHGYTF.

V gene TRBV10-3 combines with J gene TRBJ1-2; tentatively, D is TRBD1 (6 bases). This CDR3 has 16 residues. Trimming shortened V by 2 bases and J by 2 bases, and 15 bases separated the two germline ends. Germline assignment: CDR1 ENHRY and CDR2 SYGVKD. The CDR3 sequence is CAISETVTTGNYGYTF. CDR3 coding DNA: TGTGCCATCAGTGAGACCGTAACTACAGGGAACTATGGCTACACCTTC.

The chain carries TRBV29-1 and TRBJ1-2; 7 bases fit TRBD1. Germline-derived CDR1 and CDR2 are SQVTM and ANQGSEA. V gave up 7 bases and J gave up 7 bases; unmatched junction bases: 15. The CDR3 is 14 residues long. CDR3: CSAVTGAGVGGYTF. CDR3 coding DNA: TGCAGCGCCGTAACAGGGGCCGGGGTCGGTGGCTACACCTTC.